The 10 T cell receptor beta chains in this list originate from one sample, sequenced in a study of neurological immune-mediated disorders. One entry per CDR3 protein results from TCRdb running MiXCR on the 5' RACE reads. The sample includes roughly 70,000 distinct CDR3 sequences, 3.5% to 5% of them seen just once. Sample: PBMCs. All receptors derive from a man aged 25-40 years with multiple sclerosis.

This clonotype was counted many times. The chain has TRBV5-5 and TRBJ1-1; 7 positions agree with TRBD1. CDR3 length: 15 amino acids. V shed 2 bases, J shed 3 bases, and the junction held 7 bases outside the gene matches. Looked up from germline, CDR1 is SGHKS and CDR2 is YYEKEE (reference sequence). The CDR3 nucleotides read TGTGCCAGCAGCTTTCCTCAGGGGGTGGACACTGAAGCTTTCTTT. Its protein product is CASSFPQGVDTEAFF. The variable domain in full, with the rest retrieved from reference TRBV5-5 and TRBJ1-1, is DAGVTQSPTHLIKTRGQQVTLRCSPISGHKSVSWYQQVLGQGPQFIFQYYEKEERGRGNFPDRFSARQFPNYSSELNVNALLLGDSALYLCASSFPQGVDTEAFFGQGTRLTVV.

This clonotype was seen ten or more times. The gene calls are TRBV5-1 and TRBJ2-7; D gene unclear. This CDR3 comprises 13 residues. V was shortened by 0 bases and J by 7 bases, with 11 bases between the two germline ends. CDR1 and CDR2 (germline): SGHRS, YFSETQ. As DNA, the CDR3 is TGCGCCAGCAGCTTGGGACCTCCTGAGGAGCAGTACTTC. It is translated as CASSLGPPEEQYF. The full variable domain, rest sourced from reference TRBV5-1 and TRBJ2-7, is KAGVTQTPRYLIKTRGQQVTLSCSPISGHRSVSWYQQTPGQGLQFLFEYFSETQRNKGNFPGRFSGRQFSNSRSEMNVSTLELGDSALYLCASSLGPPEEQYFGPGTRLTVT.

This clonotype was seen only a few times. The V call is TRBV20-1, the J call TRBJ1-5, with D unclear. Germline loops: CDR1 DFQATT, CDR2 SNEGSKA (reference sequence). V gave up 1 base and J gave up 4 bases, with 8 bases separating them. The CDR3 spans 13 residues. CDR3 in amino acids: CSARVKENQPQHF. CDR3 nucleotides: TGCAGTGCTAGAGTCAAGGAGAATCAGCCCCAGCATTTT.

This clonotype occurred many times. This chain joins TRBV2 and TRBJ2-7, with 10 bases fitting TRBD1. The V segment lost 3 bases and the J segment 5 bases; nucleotides outside the gene matches: 4. Germline V lookup: CDR1 SNHLY, CDR2 FYNNEI. This CDR3 spans 14 amino acids. The chain's CDR3 is CASSDRDRGHEQYF. Here the CDR3 DNA reads TGTGCCAGCAGTGACCGGGACAGGGGCCACGAGCAGTACTTC.

This chain uses TRBV6-2 or TRBV6-3 with TRBJ2-1, with 12 bases fitting TRBD2. V dropped 0 bases and J dropped 5; count of bases not matched to a gene: 2. This CDR3 has 16 residues. Germline CDR1 and CDR2: MNHEY and SVGEGT. This CDR3 is CASSYSLAGGHNEQFF. The CDR3 DNA sequence: TGTGCCAGCAGTTACTCCCTAGCGGGGGGGCACAATGAGCAGTTCTTC.

The table lists this clonotype with many counts. CDR3 bases: TGTGCCACCAGCACTTGGGACAGCTACTACGAGCAGTACTTC. Encoded protein: CATSTWDSYYEQYF. The V call is TRBV15, the J call TRBJ2-7; TRBD1 aligns across 7 bases. This CDR3 is 14 amino acids long. The germline V gene has CDR1 LNHNV and CDR2 YYDKDF (reference sequence). Unmatched junction bases numbered 6, after V lost 4 bases and J lost 3 bases.

Notes on this clonotype: At one of its ends the junction is not consistent with the germline gene, which may arise from a read error. V is TRBV2 and J is TRBJ2-1, with D perhaps assigned TRBD1 or TRBD2 (5 bases each). This CDR3 region has 13 residues. Germline assignment: CDR1 SNHLY and CDR2 FYNNEI. The CDR3 DNA reads TGTGCCAGCAGCGAAGGGACGACCAATGAGCAGTTCTTC. It is translated as CASSEGTTNEQFF.

Of note for this clonotype: This may arise from a read error, as a much more abundant clone is one base away. The J gene is TRBJ2-5, the V gene TRBV4-1; D is uncertain. The CDR3 sequence is 16 residues long. Trimming cost V 0 bases and J 5 bases, with 16 bases left between them. CDR1 MGHRA and CDR2 YSYEKL come from the germline V gene. The CDR3 sequence: CASSQDVSRRLETQYF. CDR3 nucleotides: TGCGCCAGCAGCCAAGATGTATCCAGAAGATTGGAGACCCAGTACTTC.

This clonotype was counted ten times or more. The chain joins TRBV25-1 to TRBJ2-3; TRBD2 agrees at 9 bases. Germline V gene data show CDR1 as MGHDK and CDR2 as SYGVNS. This CDR3 region has 14 residues. The J segment lost 3 bases and the V segment lost 6 bases, leaving 4 bases of the junction unmatched. The CDR3 DNA reads as TGTGCCAGCAGGCGGGGGGGCAATACAGATACGCAGTATTTT. Translation: CASRRGGNTDTQYF.

This clonotype occurred many times. The chain has TRBV6-5 and TRBJ2-2; no definite D call. The CDR3 loop spans 13 amino acids. Germline loops: CDR1 MNHEY, CDR2 SVGAGI. V was cut by 6 bases and J by 0 bases, with 5 bases left in between. The CDR3 DNA sequence: TGTGCCAGCAGCGATACGAACACCGGGGAGCTGTTTTTT. Protein sequence: CASSDTNTGELFF.